This T cell receptor (beta chain) was identified in a study of breast tumors, draining lymph nodes, adjacent tissues. Study findings and constraints: Compared with lymph nodes, tumors were less diverse; compared with nontumor tissue, more. Compared with basal-like, luminal-like tumors shared significantly more repertoire with nontumor tissue.

This clonotype appeared many times. What it binds is unknown. TCRdb reprocessed the multiplex PCR reads with MiXCR, giving one entry per CDR3 protein. The repertoire holds approximately 88,000 distinct CDR3 sequences, with over 25% as singletons. The CDR3 sequence is 15 residues long. In germline, CDR1 is SGHAT, CDR2 FQNNGV. The V end was cut by 5 bases, the J end by 1 base, with 12 bases between. Axillary draining lymph nodes of breast cancer patients supplied the node samples. V usage is TRBV11-2 and J usage is TRBJ1-3, with D possibly being TRBD1 (6 bases). The material sequenced was axillary lymph node tissue. The TCR sequence derives from a female donor with breast cancer. Some clones in this sample may be carry-over from other donors' samples. In DNA form, the CDR3 reads TGTGCCAGCAGCCCGAGAACAGGGTCTGGAAACACCATATATTTT. As protein: CASSPRTGSGNTIYF.